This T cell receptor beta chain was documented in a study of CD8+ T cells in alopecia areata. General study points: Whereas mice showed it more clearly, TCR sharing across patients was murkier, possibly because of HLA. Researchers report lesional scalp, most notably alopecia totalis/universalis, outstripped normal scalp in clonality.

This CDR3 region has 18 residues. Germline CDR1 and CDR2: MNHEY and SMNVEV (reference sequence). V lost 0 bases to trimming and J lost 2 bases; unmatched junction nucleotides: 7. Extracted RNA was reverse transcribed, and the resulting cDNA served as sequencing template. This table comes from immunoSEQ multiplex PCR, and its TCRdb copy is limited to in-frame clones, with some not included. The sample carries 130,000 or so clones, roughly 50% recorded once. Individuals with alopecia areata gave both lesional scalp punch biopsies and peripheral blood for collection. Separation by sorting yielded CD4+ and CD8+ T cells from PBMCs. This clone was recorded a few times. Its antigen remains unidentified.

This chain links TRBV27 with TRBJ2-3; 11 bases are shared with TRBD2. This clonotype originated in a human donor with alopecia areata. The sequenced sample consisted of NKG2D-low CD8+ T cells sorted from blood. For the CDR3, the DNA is TGTGCCAGCAGTTTATCGGCTGGGACTAGCGGACCCACAGATACGCAGTATTTT. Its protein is CASSLSAGTSGPTDTQYF.